This T cell receptor (beta chain) derives from a study of Tregs in tolerant kidney transplant recipients. The CDR3 is made up of 16 amino acids. The V gene lost 1 base and the J gene lost 0 bases, with 10 bases spanning the gap. Germline CDR1 LNHDA, CDR2 SQIVND (reference sequence). Method: immunoSEQ multiplex PCR; TCRdb's copy keeps in-frame clones and lacks some. The sample comprises fewer than 150,000 clones, around 94% of which are singletons, and nearly 0.6% rests with the top ten. In the case of this clone: Its antigen is unknown.

Unstimulated Tregs (CD4+CD25+CD127-) and CD4+CD25- non-Tregs were sorted from PBMCs. Study results and limitations: Few patients were studied, so findings need validation in larger groups. Expanding Tregs on activated donor B cells appeared to best identify donor-specific TCRbeta clones.

Input material: CD4+ T cells from blood. The chain combines TRBV19 with TRBJ2-1; the D gene is possibly TRBD2 (6 bases). This receptor was taken from a human donor in good health. This chain's CDR3 is CASSIGQRVSYNEQFF. CDR3 DNA: TGTGCCAGTAGTATAGGGCAGCGGGTCTCCTACAATGAGCAGTTCTTC. Variable domain in full (rest from reference TRBV19 and TRBJ2-1): DGGITQSPKYLFRKEGQNVTLSCEQNLNHDAMYWYRQDPGQGLRLIYYSQIVNDFQKGDIAEGYSVSREKKESFPLTVTSAQKNPTAFYLCASSIGQRVSYNEQFFGPGTRLTVL.